The sequence of this T cell receptor (beta chain) was determined in a study of blood T cell repertoires in COVID-19. Turning to the study itself: Sample material is recorded as cDNA or gDNA derived from T cells, B-cell-depleted T cells, or PBMCs.

The ends were cut back, 2 bases at V and 4 bases at J, with 6 bases in the middle. CDR1 and CDR2 (germline): WSHSY, SAAADI. CDR3 length: 12 amino acids. Study processing details: Amplification of reference gene primers was used by the study to estimate nucleated cell counts. The protocol was immunoSEQ multiplex PCR, while the TCRdb copy is restricted to in-frame clones and leaves out a portion. V, J and clone size were drawn from that table, and D and trimming were deduced from the DNA. The sample has 300,000 or so clones, approximately 90% seen once. This TCR was recovered from a woman aged 40 to 50 with acute or convalescent COVID-19. What was sequenced was peripheral blood. The chain combines TRBV10-2 with TRBJ2-7; unclear D gene. The CDR3 bases are TGCGCCAGCAGTGAGGGTGCGTACGAGCAGTACGTC. This encodes CASSEGAYEQYV.